These 26 T cell receptor beta chains were sequenced from one sample in a study of shared clonotypes between healthy human individuals (dated by TCRdb to the early 2020s). For the CD8 naive samples, CD45RO-negative cells were positively selected for CCR7, yielding a CD45RA+CCR7+ population from which TemRA cells were excluded. Libraries came from the immunoSEQ multiplex PCR assay. TCRdb provides this immuneACCESS table in a form limited to in-frame rearrangements. Some clones are lacking; in checked studies, under half of them reflect an unresolved V gene, and why the rest are absent is not known. The sample table shows about 1,800,000 clones, and 85% to 95% are seen once. The ten most abundant clones make up under 1.5% of the sample. The sequenced material came from naive CD8+ T cells sorted from blood. This specimen's cell subset or site label, per the study, means: CD45RA+CCR7+. These receptors all stem from a man aged 18-30 years in good health.

The rearrangement uses TRBV4-3 and TRBJ2-3; D is possibly TRBD2 (6 bases). Germline V gives CDR1 LGHNA, CDR2 YSLEER. This CDR3 comprises 17 residues. Trimming removed 0 bases at V and 4 bases at J, with 17 bases between. The CDR3 sequence: CASSQDGAGRGADTQYF. The CDR3 DNA is TGCGCCAGCAGCCAAGATGGGGCGGGACGGGGCGCAGATACGCAGTATTTT.

In the case of this clone: Other DNA sequences in the same sample also yield this CDR3. The chain carries TRBV11-3 and TRBJ2-7, with D unresolved. Germline CDR1 is SGHNT and CDR2 is YENEEA. The CDR3 is 13 amino acids. V lost 1 base and J lost 2, with 6 bases in between. CDR3 protein: CASSLGLTYEQYF. CDR3 in DNA: TGTGCCAGCAGCTTAGGGCTGACCTACGAGCAGTACTTC.

The rearrangement links TRBV12-5 to TRBJ2-7; 11 positions agree with TRBD1. Germline-derived CDR1 and CDR2 are LGHNT and FRNRAP. V gave up 4 bases and J gave up 7 bases; unmatched junction bases: 6. CDR3 length equals 14 residues. The CDR3 loop reads CASGSGQGAEEQYF. The CDR3 coding sequence is TGTGCTAGTGGTTCTGGACAGGGGGCTGAAGAGCAGTACTTC. The full variable domain, its missing parts supplied by reference TRBV12-5 and TRBJ2-7, is DARVTQTPRHKVTEMGQEVTMRCQPILGHNTVFWYRQTMMQGLELLAYFRNRAPLDDSGMPKDRFSAEMPDATLATLKIQPSEPRDSAVYFCASGSGQGAEEQYFGPGTRLTVT.

This chain joins TRBV27 and TRBJ2-7; D is possibly TRBD1 or TRBD2 (5 bases each). The CDR3 has 15 residues. The germline V and J ends were trimmed by 5 bases and 3 bases, with 17 bases remaining between them. In germline, CDR1 is MNHEY, CDR2 SMNVEV (reference sequence). In DNA form, the CDR3 reads TGTGCCAGCAGTCCTAGCCCGGGACCGAACTACGAGCAGTACTTC. Its protein product is CASSPSPGPNYEQYF.

The CDR3 protein is CASSSTGLAGAYNEQFF. CDR3 DNA: TGTGCCAGCAGCTCGACGGGACTAGCGGGAGCTTACAATGAGCAGTTCTTC. This sequence joins TRBV7-9 and TRBJ2-1, with TRBD2 matching 14 bases. CDR1 and CDR2 from the germline V gene are SEHNR and FQNEAQ (reference sequence). CDR3 size: 17 residues. The V gene end was trimmed by 4 bases and the J gene end by 4 bases; junction bases not matched to a gene: 6.

The chain joins TRBV7-8 to TRBJ1-4; 7 bases match TRBD1. CDR3 length: 14 amino acids. CDR1 is SGHVS, CDR2 FQNEAQ, per germline. V trimming: 5 bases; J trimming: 8 bases; junction bases outside the gene matches: 8. CDR3 nucleotide sequence: TGTGCCAGCAGCCCTTGGACAGGTGGGGAAAAACTGTTTTTT. Translated, it gives CASSPWTGGEKLFF.

The J gene is TRBJ2-1, the V gene TRBV2, with 7 bases matching TRBD1. V lost 2 bases and J lost 1; bases outside the gene matches: 5. Germline V gene lookup returns CDR1 SNHLY and CDR2 FYNNEI. The CDR3 contains 16 residues. CDR3 nucleotide sequence: TGTGCCAGCAGTGAATCCGGGGACAGATCCTACAATGAGCAGTTCTTC. Encoded protein: CASSESGDRSYNEQFF.

V is TRBV29-1 and J is TRBJ2-1; 7 bases line up with TRBD1. Trimming removed 7 bases from V and 4 bases from J; junction bases left unmatched: 7. From germline, CDR1 is SQVTM and CDR2 ANQGSEA. The CDR3 runs 13 residues. CDR3 in DNA: TGCAGCGAAAGACAGGGAAATTACAATGAGCAGTTCTTC. Its translation is CSERQGNYNEQFF.

The rearrangement uses TRBV4-3 and TRBJ2-6; D assignment may be TRBD1 or TRBD2 (6 bases each). Trimming took 4 bases from V and 0 from J, leaving 13 bases between them. The CDR3 covers 17 residues. Germline V gene sequence: CDR1 LGHNA, CDR2 YSLEER. CDR3 sequence (DNA): TGCGCCAGCAGCCTCTTCGGGGGCTTCTCTGGGGCCAACGTCCTGACTTTC. This encodes CASSLFGGFSGANVLTF.

This chain joins TRBV4-1 and TRBJ1-2; TRBD1 matches at 7 bases. Germline values: CDR1 MGHRA, CDR2 YSYEKL. The length of the CDR3 is 15 residues. V trimming: 1 base; J trimming: 6 bases; junction bases outside the gene matches: 8. CDR3 sequence reads: CASSQVFTGDHGYTF. CDR3 sequence (DNA): TGCGCCAGCAGCCAAGTATTTACAGGGGACCATGGCTACACCTTC.

The chain couples TRBV7-2 to TRBJ2-1; 8 nucleotides line up with TRBD2. The germline gives CDR1 SGHTA, CDR2 FQGNSA. The ends lost 4 bases at V and 7 bases at J; junction bases unmatched: 12. The CDR3 runs to 16 residues. In DNA, the CDR3 is TGTGCCAGCAGCTCCCCCGGGGGGGGGCTGATGAATGAGCAGTTCTTC. It translates to CASSSPGGGLMNEQFF.

The V and J genes are TRBV13 and TRBJ1-1; tentatively, D is TRBD1 (5 bases). The ends were cut back, 4 bases at V and 0 bases at J, with 15 bases in the middle. The length of the CDR3 is 16 residues. Germline-derived CDR1 and CDR2 are PRHDT and FYEKMQ (reference sequence). In DNA, the CDR3 is TGTGCCAGCAGCTCCGACAGCCCAACCATGAACACTGAAGCTTTCTTT. This codes for CASSSDSPTMNTEAFF.

V usage is TRBV2 and J usage is TRBJ2-5; 9 bases map to TRBD2. Unmatched junction bases numbered 6, after V lost 7 bases and J lost 0 bases. Germline CDR1 SNHLY, CDR2 FYNNEI. This CDR3 has 15 amino acids. For the CDR3, the DNA is TGTGCCAGCACCTTAGCGGGGGAGTACCAAGAGACCCAGTACTTC. Translation: CASTLAGEYQETQYF.

Details on this clone: Other DNA sequences within the sample encode an identical CDR3. The chain has TRBV7-9 and TRBJ1-2, with 7 bases aligning to TRBD1. Looked up from germline, CDR1 is SEHNR and CDR2 is FQNEAQ (reference sequence). Losses at the gene ends were 1 base for V and 5 bases for J; bases not matched to a gene: 1. This CDR3 comprises 13 residues. The CDR3 DNA is TGTGCCAGCAGCTTAGTACAGGGGTATGGCTACACCTTC. Residues: CASSLVQGYGYTF.

This clone was counted once. The J gene is TRBJ2-7, the V gene TRBV6-6, with TRBD1 identical over 7 bases. V dropped 6 bases and J dropped 6; count of bases not matched to a gene: 2. Per the germline V gene, CDR1 is MNHNY and CDR2 is SVGAGI (reference sequence). The CDR3 contains 11 residues. CDR3 in DNA: TGTGCCAGCAGCGCAGGGGGCGAGCAGTACTTC. Its protein product is CASSAGGEQYF.

The chain recombines TRBV5-4 with TRBJ2-7; no firm D call. V was pared by 4 bases and J by 0 bases, with 8 bases between. The CDR3 is 13 residues long. The germline CDR1 and CDR2 sequences are SGHNT and YYREEE (reference sequence). The CDR3 DNA sequence: TGTGCCAGCAGCCTGAGGTTCTCCTACGAGCAGTACTTC. It yields the protein CASSLRFSYEQYF. Filled out from reference TRBV5-4 and TRBJ2-7, the complete variable domain reads ETGVTQSPTHLIKTRGQQVTLRCSSQSGHNTVSWYQQALGQGPQFIFQYYREEENGRGNFPPRFSGLQFPNYSSELNVNALELDDSALYLCASSLRFSYEQYFGPGTRLTVT.

The chain joins TRBV7-2 to TRBJ2-7; D is uncertain. The CDR3 is 16 amino acids. Between the trimmed V and J ends, which lost 5 bases and 2 bases, there was a span of 19 bases. Per the germline V gene, CDR1 is SGHTA and CDR2 is FQGNSA. The CDR3 region is CASSPRPLEQTYEQYF. For the CDR3, the DNA is TGTGCCAGCAGCCCACGACCCCTAGAACAAACCTACGAGCAGTACTTC.

This clone was seen just once. The chain combines TRBV5-6 with TRBJ2-7; 7 bases agree with TRBD2. This CDR3 region has 14 residues. Germline trimming cut 1 base from V and 3 bases from J; bases unmatched to any gene: 4. Germline V gene data show CDR1 as SGHDT and CDR2 as YYEEEE. The CDR3, as DNA: TGTGCCAGCAGCTTGACTAGCGCCAACTACGAGCAGTACTTC. Translated, it gives CASSLTSANYEQYF.

This clone was picked up a small number of times. The chain combines TRBV27 with TRBJ2-1; 14 bases fit TRBD2. The germline V gene encodes CDR1 MNHEY and CDR2 SMNVEV (reference sequence). Losses at the gene ends were 5 bases for V and 9 bases for J; bases not matched to a gene: 3. This CDR3 is built from 14 residues. CDR3 amino acids: CASSRLAGGREQFF. In nucleotides, the CDR3 is TGTGCCAGCAGTCGACTAGCGGGGGGGCGTGAGCAGTTCTTC.

The rearrangement joins TRBV30 to TRBJ2-5; D is perhaps TRBD1 (7 bases). The V end lost 4 bases, the J end lost 4 bases, and 19 bases lay between the germline ends. In germline, CDR1 is GTSNPN, CDR2 SVGIG (reference sequence). CDR3 length: 15 residues. The CDR3 reads CAWNSLGGGRETQYF. The CDR3 DNA is TGTGCCTGGAACTCCCTCGGAGGGGGCCGAGAGACCCAGTACTTC.

This clone occurred once. The chain couples TRBV9 to TRBJ2-7; perhaps TRBD1 as D (6 bases). Trimming took off 4 bases at V and 2 bases at J, with 16 bases between the two ends. The CDR3 extends over 15 amino acids. From germline, CDR1 is SGDLS and CDR2 YYNGEE. CDR3 sequence (DNA): TGTGCCAGCAGCCCAGGGGTCAGCGGCACCTACGAGCAGTACTTC. Encoded protein: CASSPGVSGTYEQYF.

This rearrangement joins TRBV7-6 to TRBJ2-7; 7 bases match TRBD2. From germline, CDR1 is SGHVS and CDR2 FNYEAQ. V shed 2 bases and J 5 bases; nucleotides not matched to a gene: 9. The CDR3 loop spans 15 amino acids. CDR3 in amino acids: CASSLPAGVGDEQYF. The CDR3 DNA follows: TGTGCCAGCAGCTTACCGGCGGGAGTGGGCGACGAGCAGTACTTC.

V gene TRBV7-6 combines with J gene TRBJ1-6, with D perhaps matching TRBD1 (6 bases). The CDR3 contains 14 residues. V was cut by 10 bases and J by 4 bases, with 14 bases left in between. Germline V gene data show CDR1 as SGHVS and CDR2 as FNYEAQ. CDR3 nucleotide sequence: TGTGCCACCAAGCGGACAGAGTATAATTCACCCCTCCACTTT. Translating gives CATKRTEYNSPLHF.

The chain has TRBV28 and TRBJ1-2; the D gene is possibly TRBD1 (5 bases). Germline V CDR1 and CDR2: MDHEN, SYDVKM. Trimming cost V 6 bases and J 5 bases, with 16 bases left between them. The CDR3 extends over 14 amino acids. For the CDR3, the DNA is TGTGCCAGCAGCTACAGGTTATACTATTATGGCTACACCTTC. Protein product: CASSYRLYYYGYTF.

This chain joins TRBV27 and TRBJ1-2; D gene unclear. Germline V lookup: CDR1 MNHEY, CDR2 SMNVEV (reference sequence). This CDR3 contains 12 residues. Trimming removed 5 bases from V and 5 bases from J, with 9 bases in between. The CDR3 protein is CASSIGGYGYTF. The DNA for the CDR3 is TGTGCCAGCAGTATCGGAGGTTATGGCTACACCTTC.

The chain is built from TRBV6-6 and TRBJ1-1; the D is unclear. Germline V gene sequence: CDR1 MNHNY, CDR2 SVGAGI (reference sequence). There are 13 residues in the CDR3. The ends were cut back, 10 bases at V and 0 bases at J, with 12 bases in the middle. The CDR3 DNA is TGTGCCACCACCCGGGGTATGAACACTGAAGCTTTCTTT. Amino acid sequence: CATTRGMNTEAFF.